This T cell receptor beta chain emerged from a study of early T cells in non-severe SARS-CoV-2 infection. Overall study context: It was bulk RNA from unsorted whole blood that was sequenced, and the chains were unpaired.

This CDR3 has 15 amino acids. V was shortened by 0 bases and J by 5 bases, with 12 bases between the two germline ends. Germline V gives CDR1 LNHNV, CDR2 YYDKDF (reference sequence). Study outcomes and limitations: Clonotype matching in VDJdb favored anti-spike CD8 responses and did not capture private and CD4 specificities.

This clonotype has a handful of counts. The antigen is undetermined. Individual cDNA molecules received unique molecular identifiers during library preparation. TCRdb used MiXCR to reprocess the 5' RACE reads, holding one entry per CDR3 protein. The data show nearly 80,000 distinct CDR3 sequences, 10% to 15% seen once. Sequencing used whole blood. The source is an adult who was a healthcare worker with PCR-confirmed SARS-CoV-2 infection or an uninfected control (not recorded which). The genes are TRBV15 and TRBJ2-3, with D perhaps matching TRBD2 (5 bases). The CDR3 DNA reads TGTGCCACCAGCAGAGATGCGGGTAATGAAGATACGCAGTATTTT. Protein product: CATSRDAGNEDTQYF.